A selection of T cell receptor beta chains follows, all from one sample in a study of beta chain features in type 1 diabetes. Sequencing used immunoSEQ multiplex PCR; TCRdb keeps in-frame clones, though not all of them. The table has 500,000 to 700,000 clones, about 14% seen once. Material: naive CD4+ T cells from blood. The receptors were gathered from a man aged 18 to 29 in good health. CDR3s include the opening cysteine and the closing phenylalanine or tryptophan. Clone size is given for some rows only: seen once, a few or many times, or a class if the clone is expanded.

clone_size j_call v_call cdr3_aa
. TRBJ2-1 TRBV5-6 CASRQQRNEQFF
. TRBJ2-3 TRBV25-1 CASSVGAGGRHGQYF
few TRBJ2-1 TRBV5-6 CASSLAGISYNEQFF
. TRBJ2-3 TRBV4-1 CASSQGLAGGTDTQYF
few TRBJ1-6 TRBV6-1 CASSDYNSANSPLHF
. TRBJ2-2 TRBV5-1 CASSLATGELFF
few TRBJ2-5 TRBV18 CASSPTGIVGETQYF
. TRBJ2-3 TRBV5-4 CASSLEGALFTDTQYF
few TRBJ2-1 TRBV19 CASSLRLAGSIYNEQFF
few TRBJ2-7 TRBV29-1 CSVEDRTGGYEQYF
few TRBJ1-1 TRBV5-1 CASSLTGNTEAFF
few TRBJ1-5 TRBV28 CASSTQGSNQPQHF
. TRBJ2-7 TRBV21-1 CASSTRGGRKLYEQYF
few TRBJ2-1 TRBV7-8 CASSSTSGFNEQFF
. TRBJ1-5 TRBV4-2 CASSQEGRNRGQPQHF
. . TRBV7-2 CASSSYKTGLEQYF
. TRBJ2-1 TRBV5-1 CASRPETQSLNEQFF
many TRBJ1-4 TRBV4-3 CASSQVTGFEKLFF
few TRBJ1-5 TRBV29-1 CSVARAQHF
few TRBJ2-1 TRBV10-3 CAISESSGTVGGEQFF
few TRBJ1-6 TRBV4-1 CASSRLQGANSPLHF
few TRBJ2-5 TRBV5-4 CASGQETQYF
few TRBJ2-1 TRBV4-2 CASSQVRAGGLNEQFF
few TRBJ1-1 TRBV7-3 CASSPGRNTEAFF
few TRBJ2-4 TRBV5-1 CASRQELAKNIQYF
few TRBJ1-5 TRBV7-9 CASSPGTGGDGQPQHF
few TRBJ1-2 TRBV13 CASSLEGQIYGYTF
. TRBJ2-7 TRBV29-1 CSVAEGAQYF
. TRBJ2-1 TRBV7-2 CASSLPILTGNEQFF
few TRBJ2-7 TRBV19 CASRPRQGYEQYF
few TRBJ2-5 TRBV28 CASNYPDSPQETQYF
few TRBJ2-2 TRBV7-7 CASGVRSTGELFF
few TRBJ1-5 TRBV19 CASQGFNQPQHF